This T cell receptor beta chain was recorded in a study of long-term antiretroviral therapy in people with HIV. The assay, immunoSEQ v3.0, was run at survey level. Profiled with immunoSEQ multiplex PCR; TCRdb holds only in-frame clones, not every one. The sample holds 30,000 to 40,000 clones; 80% to 90% are singletons and the top ten take around 14%. The CDR3 totals 12 residues. Trimming removed 0 bases at V and 7 bases at J, with 9 bases between. In germline, CDR1 is GTSNPN, CDR2 SVGIG (reference sequence). This chain uses TRBV30 with TRBJ1-2, with D hard to call. Sequencing was performed on unsorted PBMCs, taken 0.3 years after starting antiretroviral therapy. The clonotype was recovered from a man aged 18 to 29 with HIV. CDR3 loop: CAWSVGISGYTF. Here the CDR3 DNA reads TGTGCCTGGAGTGTTGGGATAAGTGGCTACACCTTC.